Listed below are T cell receptor beta chains from one sample, sequenced in a study of T cell responses to AZD1222 COVID-19 vaccine. The assay was immunoSEQ multiplex PCR, and TCRdb's table has in-frame clones only and misses some. Of 98,000 or so clones listed, 88% are singletons. The sample consisted of peripheral blood, taken on day 0 of AZD1222 vaccination. The receptors originated from an adult in good health. CDR3s leave out the opening cysteine and the closing phenylalanine or tryptophan. D genes are given only for firm matches. Size is stated for part of the rows, as once, few or many counts, or as a class when the clone is expanded.

clone size	J gene	V gene	D gene	CDR3 protein
-	TRBJ2-1	TRBV10-3	TRBD2	AISEEIAGGHNEQF
-	TRBJ2-7	TRBV7-9	TRBD1	ASRTGPDEQY
-	TRBJ2-1	TRBV28	-	ATRQLNEQF
-	TRBJ1-5	TRBV3-1/TRBV3-2	-	ASSQGDRRNQPQH
-	TRBJ1-2	TRBV3-1/TRBV3-2	-	ASSQGRTGPYGYT
-	TRBJ2-2	TRBV4-2	TRBD2	ASSQGLGLAVFRELF
-	TRBJ1-2	TRBV24-1	TRBD1	ATSDLGQGRDYGYT
-	TRBJ1-2	TRBV27	-	ASSLAGLGGYT
-	TRBJ1-1	TRBV27	TRBD1	ASSLGGRTGHEAF
-	TRBJ2-1	TRBV7-2	-	ASSLEGGLPPLGQF
once	TRBJ1-3	TRBV7-2	-	ASSLAARPSGNTIY
-	TRBJ2-7	TRBV6-5	-	ASSYSDESYEQY
-	TRBJ2-1	TRBV9	TRBD2	ASSVFREGYNEQF
-	TRBJ1-6	TRBV7-9	TRBD1	ASSLGDRSSSPLH
-	TRBJ1-3	TRBV18	-	ASSPQRQDTIY
-	TRBJ2-6	TRBV4-2	-	ASSQDGVGGANVLT
-	TRBJ1-1	TRBV7-8	-	ASSGRSRKYNTEAF
-	TRBJ2-3	TRBV4-2	-	ASSQVWGGDTQY
-	TRBJ2-3	TRBV7-9	-	ASSLEGFKDTQY
-	TRBJ1-2	TRBV11-2	-	ASSSLRQRPNYGYT
-	TRBJ1-5	TRBV19	-	ASSIDRYPFNQPQH
few	TRBJ1-1	TRBV18	-	ASSPWTANTEAF
once	TRBJ2-7	TRBV6-2/TRBV6-3	-	ASSPTSSGTNYEQY
few	TRBJ2-2	TRBV11-2	TRBD2	ASSQSIRSGRAYTGELF
-	TRBJ1-1	TRBV29-1	-	SARWGGGTEAF